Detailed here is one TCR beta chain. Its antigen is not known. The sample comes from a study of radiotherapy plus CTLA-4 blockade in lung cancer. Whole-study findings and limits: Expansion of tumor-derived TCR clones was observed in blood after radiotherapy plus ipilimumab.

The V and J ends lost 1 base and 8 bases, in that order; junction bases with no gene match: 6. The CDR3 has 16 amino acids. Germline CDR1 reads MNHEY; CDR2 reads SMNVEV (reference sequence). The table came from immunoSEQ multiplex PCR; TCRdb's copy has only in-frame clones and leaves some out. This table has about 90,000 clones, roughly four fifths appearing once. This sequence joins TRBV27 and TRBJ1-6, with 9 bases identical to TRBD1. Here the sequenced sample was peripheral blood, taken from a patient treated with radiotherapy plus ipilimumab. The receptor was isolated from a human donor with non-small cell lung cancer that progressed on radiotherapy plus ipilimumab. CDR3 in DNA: TGTGCCAGCAGTTTATTTGGGACAGGGAACGATTCACCCCTCCACTTT. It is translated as CASSLFGTGNDSPLHF.